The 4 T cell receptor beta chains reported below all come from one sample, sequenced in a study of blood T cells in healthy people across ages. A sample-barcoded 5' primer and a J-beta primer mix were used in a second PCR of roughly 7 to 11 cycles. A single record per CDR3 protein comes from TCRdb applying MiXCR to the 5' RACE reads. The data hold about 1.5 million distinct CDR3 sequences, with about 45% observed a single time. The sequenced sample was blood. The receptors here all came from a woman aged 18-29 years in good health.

The CDR3 reads CASSFRQIAKNIQYF. Here the CDR3 DNA reads TGTGCCAGCAGTTTCAGACAGATAGCCAAAAACATTCAGTACTTC. The chain combines TRBV6-2 or TRBV6-3 with TRBJ2-4; perhaps TRBD1 as D (5 bases). CDR1 is MNHEY and CDR2 is SVGEGT in the germline V gene. The length of the CDR3 is 15 residues. V lost 4 bases, J lost 0 bases, and 10 bases lay in between.

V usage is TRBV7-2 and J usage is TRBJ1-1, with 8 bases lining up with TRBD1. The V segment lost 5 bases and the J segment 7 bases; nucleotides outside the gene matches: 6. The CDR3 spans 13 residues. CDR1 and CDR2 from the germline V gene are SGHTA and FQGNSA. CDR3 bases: TGTGCCAGCAGCAAACAGGGGGTTGGTGAAGCTTTCTTT. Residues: CASSKQGVGEAFF.

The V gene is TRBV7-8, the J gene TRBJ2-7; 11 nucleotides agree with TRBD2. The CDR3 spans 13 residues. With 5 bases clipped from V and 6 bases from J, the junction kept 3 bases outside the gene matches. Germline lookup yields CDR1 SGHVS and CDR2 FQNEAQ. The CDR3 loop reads CASSITSGSEQYF. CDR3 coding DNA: TGTGCCAGCAGCATAACTAGCGGGAGCGAGCAGTACTTC.

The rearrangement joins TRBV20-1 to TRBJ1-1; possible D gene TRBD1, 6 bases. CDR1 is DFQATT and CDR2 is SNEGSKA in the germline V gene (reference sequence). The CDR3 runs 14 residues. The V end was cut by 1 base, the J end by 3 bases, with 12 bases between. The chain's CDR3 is CSARGLQGDTEAFF. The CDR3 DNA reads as TGCAGTGCTAGAGGTCTACAGGGAGACACTGAAGCTTTCTTT.